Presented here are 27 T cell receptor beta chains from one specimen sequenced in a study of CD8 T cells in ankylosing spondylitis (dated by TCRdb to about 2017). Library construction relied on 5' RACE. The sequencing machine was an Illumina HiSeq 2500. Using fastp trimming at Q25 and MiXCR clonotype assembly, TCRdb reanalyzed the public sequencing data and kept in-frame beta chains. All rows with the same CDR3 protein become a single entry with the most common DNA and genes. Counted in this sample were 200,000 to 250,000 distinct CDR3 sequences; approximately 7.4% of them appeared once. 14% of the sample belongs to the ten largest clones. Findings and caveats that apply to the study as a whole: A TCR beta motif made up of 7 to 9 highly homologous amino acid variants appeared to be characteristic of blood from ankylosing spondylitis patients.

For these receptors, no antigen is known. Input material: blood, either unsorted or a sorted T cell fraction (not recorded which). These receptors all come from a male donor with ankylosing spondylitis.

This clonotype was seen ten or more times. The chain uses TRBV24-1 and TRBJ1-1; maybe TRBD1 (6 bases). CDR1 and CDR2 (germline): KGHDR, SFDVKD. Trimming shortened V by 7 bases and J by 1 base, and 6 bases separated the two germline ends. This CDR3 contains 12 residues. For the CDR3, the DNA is TGTGCCACCAGAGGGGGGAACACTGAAGCTTTCTTT. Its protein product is CATRGGNTEAFF.

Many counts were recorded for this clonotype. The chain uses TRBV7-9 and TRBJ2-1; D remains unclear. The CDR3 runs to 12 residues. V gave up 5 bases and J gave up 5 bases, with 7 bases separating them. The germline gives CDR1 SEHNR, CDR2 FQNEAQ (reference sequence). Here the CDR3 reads CASSQTHNEQFF. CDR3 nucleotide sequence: TGTGCCAGCAGCCAAACCCACAATGAGCAGTTCTTC.

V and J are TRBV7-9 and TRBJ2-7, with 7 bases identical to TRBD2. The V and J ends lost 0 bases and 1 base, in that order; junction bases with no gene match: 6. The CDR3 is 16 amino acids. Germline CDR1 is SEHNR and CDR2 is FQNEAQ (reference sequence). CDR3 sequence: CASSLAFGEGSYEQYF. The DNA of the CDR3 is TGTGCCAGCAGCTTAGCGTTCGGGGAGGGGTCCTACGAGCAGTACTTC.

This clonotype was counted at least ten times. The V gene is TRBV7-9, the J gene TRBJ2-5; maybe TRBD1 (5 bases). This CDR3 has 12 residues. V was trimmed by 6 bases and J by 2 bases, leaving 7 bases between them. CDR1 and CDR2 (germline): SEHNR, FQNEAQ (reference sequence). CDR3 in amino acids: CASRDMQETQYF. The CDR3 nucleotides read TGTGCCAGCAGGGACATGCAAGAGACCCAGTACTTC.

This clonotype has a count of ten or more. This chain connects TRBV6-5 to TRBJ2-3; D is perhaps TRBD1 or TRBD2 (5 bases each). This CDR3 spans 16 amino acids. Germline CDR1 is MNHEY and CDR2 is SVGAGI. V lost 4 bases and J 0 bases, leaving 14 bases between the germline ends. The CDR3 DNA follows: TGTGCCAGCAGTTCACGACGGGGCCTTAGCACAGATACGCAGTATTTT. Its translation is CASSSRRGLSTDTQYF.

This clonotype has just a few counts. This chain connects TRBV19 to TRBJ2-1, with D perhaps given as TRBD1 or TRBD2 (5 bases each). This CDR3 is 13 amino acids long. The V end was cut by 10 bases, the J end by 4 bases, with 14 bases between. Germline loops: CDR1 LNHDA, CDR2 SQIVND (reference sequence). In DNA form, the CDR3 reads TGTGCCACCTCCGGGACCAAATACAATGAGCAGTTCTTC. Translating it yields CATSGTKYNEQFF.

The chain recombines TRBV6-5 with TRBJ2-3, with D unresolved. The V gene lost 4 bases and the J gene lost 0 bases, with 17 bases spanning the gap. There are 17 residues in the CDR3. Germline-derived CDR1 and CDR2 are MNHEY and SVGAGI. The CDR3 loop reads CASSSSIPLDSTDTQYF. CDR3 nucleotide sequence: TGTGCCAGCAGTTCCTCCATTCCTTTAGATAGCACAGATACGCAGTATTTT.

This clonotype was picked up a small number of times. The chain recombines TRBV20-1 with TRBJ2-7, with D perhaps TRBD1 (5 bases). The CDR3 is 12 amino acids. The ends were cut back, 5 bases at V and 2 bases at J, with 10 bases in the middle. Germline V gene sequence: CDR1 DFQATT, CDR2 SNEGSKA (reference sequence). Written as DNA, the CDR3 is TGCAGTGCTCGACAGCCCGCCTACGAGCAGTACTTC. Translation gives CSARQPAYEQYF.

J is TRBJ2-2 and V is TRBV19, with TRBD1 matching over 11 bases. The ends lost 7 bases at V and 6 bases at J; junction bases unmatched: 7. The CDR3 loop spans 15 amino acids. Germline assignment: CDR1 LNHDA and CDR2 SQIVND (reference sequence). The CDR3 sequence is CASKVDRGLAGELFF. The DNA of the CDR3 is TGTGCCAGTAAAGTGGACAGGGGGCTTGCCGGGGAGCTGTTTTTT.

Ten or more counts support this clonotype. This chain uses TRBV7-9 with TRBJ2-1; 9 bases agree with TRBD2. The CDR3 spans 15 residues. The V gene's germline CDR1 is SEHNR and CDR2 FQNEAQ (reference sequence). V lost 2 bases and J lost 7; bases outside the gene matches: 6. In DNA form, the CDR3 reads TGTGCCAGCAGCTTAAGACTAGCGGCCTTTAATGAGCAGTTCTTC. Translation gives CASSLRLAAFNEQFF.

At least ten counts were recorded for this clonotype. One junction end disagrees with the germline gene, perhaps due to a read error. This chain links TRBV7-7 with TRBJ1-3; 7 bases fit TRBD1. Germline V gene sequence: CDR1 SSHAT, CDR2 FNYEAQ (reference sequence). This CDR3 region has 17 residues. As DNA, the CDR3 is TGTGCTAGCAGCTTGGGGTGCTACAGGGGACGGGGAAACACCATATATTTT. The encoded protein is CASSLGCYRGRGNTIYF.

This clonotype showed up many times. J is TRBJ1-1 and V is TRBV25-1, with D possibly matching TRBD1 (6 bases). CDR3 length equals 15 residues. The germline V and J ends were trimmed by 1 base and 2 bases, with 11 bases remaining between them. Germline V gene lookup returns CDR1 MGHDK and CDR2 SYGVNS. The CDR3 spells CASSEWGRGNTEAFF. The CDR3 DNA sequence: TGTGCCAGCAGTGAATGGGGGCGGGGTAACACTGAAGCTTTCTTT.

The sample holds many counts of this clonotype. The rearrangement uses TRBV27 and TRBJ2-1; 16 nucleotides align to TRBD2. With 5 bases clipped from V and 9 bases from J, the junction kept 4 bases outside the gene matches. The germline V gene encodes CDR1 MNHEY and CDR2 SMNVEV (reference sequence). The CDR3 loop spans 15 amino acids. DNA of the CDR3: TGTGCCAGCAGTCTCGGGACTAGCGGGGGGGGTGAGCAGTTCTTC. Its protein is CASSLGTSGGGEQFF.

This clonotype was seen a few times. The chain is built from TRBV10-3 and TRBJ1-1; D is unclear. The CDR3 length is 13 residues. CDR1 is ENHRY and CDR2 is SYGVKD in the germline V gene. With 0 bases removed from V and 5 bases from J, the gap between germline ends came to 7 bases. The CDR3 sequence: CAISESGGTEAFF. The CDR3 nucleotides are TGTGCCATCAGTGAGTCAGGAGGGACTGAAGCTTTCTTT.

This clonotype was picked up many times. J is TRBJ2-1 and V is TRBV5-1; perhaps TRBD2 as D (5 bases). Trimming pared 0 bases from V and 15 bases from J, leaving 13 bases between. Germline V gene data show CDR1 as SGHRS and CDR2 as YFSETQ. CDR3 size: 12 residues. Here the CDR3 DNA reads TGCGCCAGCAGCTTGGGTACCCCAGAGGGGTTCTTC. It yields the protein CASSLGTPEGFF.

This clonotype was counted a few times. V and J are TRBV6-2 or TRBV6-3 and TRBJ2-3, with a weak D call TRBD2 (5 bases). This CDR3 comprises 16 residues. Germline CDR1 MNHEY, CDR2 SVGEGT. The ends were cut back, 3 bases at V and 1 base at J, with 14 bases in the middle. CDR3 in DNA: TGTGCCAGCAGTTATCGGATGAGGCGGGGCACAGATACGCAGTATTTT. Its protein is CASSYRMRRGTDTQYF.

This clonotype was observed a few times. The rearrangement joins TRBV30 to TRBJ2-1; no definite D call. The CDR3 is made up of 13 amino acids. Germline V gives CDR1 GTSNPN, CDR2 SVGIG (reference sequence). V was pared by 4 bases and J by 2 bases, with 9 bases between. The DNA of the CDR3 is TGTGCCTGGAACCCCCTCACCTACAATGAGCAGTTCTTC. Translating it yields CAWNPLTYNEQFF.

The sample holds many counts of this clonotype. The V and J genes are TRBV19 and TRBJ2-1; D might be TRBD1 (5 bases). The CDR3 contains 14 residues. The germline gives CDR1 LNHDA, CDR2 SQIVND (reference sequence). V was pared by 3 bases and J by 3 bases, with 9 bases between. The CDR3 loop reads CASSMADSYNEQFF. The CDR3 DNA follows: TGTGCCAGTAGTATGGCCGACAGCTACAATGAGCAGTTCTTC.

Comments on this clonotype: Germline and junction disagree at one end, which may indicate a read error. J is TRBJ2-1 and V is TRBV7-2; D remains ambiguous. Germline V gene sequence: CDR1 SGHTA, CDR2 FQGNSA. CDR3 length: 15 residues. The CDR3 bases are TGTGCCAGCAGCTTGGGTTACCGCCTTTTCAATGAGCAGTCCTTC. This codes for CASSLGYRLFNEQSF.

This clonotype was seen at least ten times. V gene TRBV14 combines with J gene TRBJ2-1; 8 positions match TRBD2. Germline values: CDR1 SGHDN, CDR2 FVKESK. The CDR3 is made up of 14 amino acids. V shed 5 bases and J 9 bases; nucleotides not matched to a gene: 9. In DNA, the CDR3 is TGTGCCAGCAGCTTCGCCGGGACTAGGGGTGAGCAGTTCTTC. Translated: CASSFAGTRGEQFF.

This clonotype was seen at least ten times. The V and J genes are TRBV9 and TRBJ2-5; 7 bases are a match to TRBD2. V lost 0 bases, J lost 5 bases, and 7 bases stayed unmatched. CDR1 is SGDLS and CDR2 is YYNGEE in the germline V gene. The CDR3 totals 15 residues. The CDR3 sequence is CASSVASGALETQYF. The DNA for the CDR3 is TGTGCCAGCAGCGTAGCCAGCGGGGCTTTGGAGACCCAGTACTTC.

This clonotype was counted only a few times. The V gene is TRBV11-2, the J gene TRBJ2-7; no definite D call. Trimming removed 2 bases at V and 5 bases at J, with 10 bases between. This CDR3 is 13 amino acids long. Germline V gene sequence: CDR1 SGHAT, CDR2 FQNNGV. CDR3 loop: CASSLSSDHEQYF. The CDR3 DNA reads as TGTGCCAGCAGCTTATCGTCTGACCACGAGCAGTACTTC.

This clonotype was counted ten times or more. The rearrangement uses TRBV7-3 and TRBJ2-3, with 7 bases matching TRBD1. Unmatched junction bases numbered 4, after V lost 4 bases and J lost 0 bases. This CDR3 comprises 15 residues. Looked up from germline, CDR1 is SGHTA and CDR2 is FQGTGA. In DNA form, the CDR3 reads TGTGCCAGCAGCTACGGGACAGCTAGCACAGATACGCAGTATTTT. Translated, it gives CASSYGTASTDTQYF.

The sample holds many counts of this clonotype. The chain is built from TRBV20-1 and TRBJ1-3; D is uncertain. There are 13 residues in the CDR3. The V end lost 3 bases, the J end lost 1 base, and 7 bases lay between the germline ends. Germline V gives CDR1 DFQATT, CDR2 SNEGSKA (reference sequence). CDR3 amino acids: CSARSLSGNTIYF. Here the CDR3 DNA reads TGCAGTGCTAGGTCCCTTTCTGGAAACACCATATATTTT.

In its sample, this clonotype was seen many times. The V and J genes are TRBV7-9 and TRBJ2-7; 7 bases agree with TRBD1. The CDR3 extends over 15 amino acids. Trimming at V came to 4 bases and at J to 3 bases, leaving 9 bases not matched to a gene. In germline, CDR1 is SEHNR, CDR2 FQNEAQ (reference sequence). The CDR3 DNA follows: TGTGCCAGCAGCTCCGACGGACAGGTCATCTACGAGCAGTACTTC. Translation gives CASSSDGQVIYEQYF.

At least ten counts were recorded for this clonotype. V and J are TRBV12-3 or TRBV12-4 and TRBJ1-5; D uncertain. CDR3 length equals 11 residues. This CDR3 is CAVGWAQPQHF. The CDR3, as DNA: TGTGCTGTCGGGTGGGCTCAGCCCCAGCATTTT.

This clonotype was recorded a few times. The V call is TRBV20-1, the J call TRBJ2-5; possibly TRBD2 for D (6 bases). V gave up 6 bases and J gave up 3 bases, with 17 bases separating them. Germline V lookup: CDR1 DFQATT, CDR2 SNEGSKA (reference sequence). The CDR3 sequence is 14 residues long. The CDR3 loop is CSAPPGVREETQYF. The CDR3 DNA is TGCAGTGCCCCTCCGGGGGTAAGGGAAGAGACCCAGTACTTC.